Following are 10 T cell receptor beta chains from one sample sequenced in a study of regulatory T cells in long-lasting Graves disease. Building of the TCR beta libraries involved iRepertoire HTBI primers and Arm-PCR of CDR3 regions. In TCRdb, the multiplex PCR reads were re-called with MiXCR into one record per CDR3 protein. The sample lists approximately 400,000 distinct CDR3 sequences, about 16% occurring once. The time point was: newly diagnosed GD, antithyroid drugs for less than 3 months. The TCR library used RNA extracted from PBMCs. Sequenced material: peripheral blood mononuclear cells (PBMCs), taken at new diagnosis, from a patient treated with antithyroid drugs. These TCRs come from a female donor with Graves disease.

There are a few counts of this clonotype. The chain employs TRBV6-1 and TRBJ2-2; D unresolved. The germline gives CDR1 MNHNS, CDR2 SASEGT. V lost 9 bases and J 6 bases, leaving 8 bases between the germline ends. This CDR3 has 11 amino acids. The CDR3 sequence is CASMLPGELFF. For the CDR3, the DNA is TGTGCCAGTATGTTACCCGGGGAGCTGTTTTTT.

Of note for this clonotype: A far larger clone is just one base off, so this is likely a read error. This sequence joins TRBV20-1 and TRBJ2-4; no firm D call. The better agreement between TRBJ2-5 and the DNA end casts doubt on the J call. Germline assignment: CDR1 DFQATT and CDR2 SNEGSKA (reference sequence). This CDR3 region has 11 residues. CDR3 coding DNA: TGCAGTGCTAGGATGGAAGGGACCCAGTACTTC. This sequence encodes CSARMEGTQYF.

This clonotype has a count of ten or more. The V call is TRBV7-9, the J call TRBJ2-6; D not certain. Germline V lookup: CDR1 SEHNR, CDR2 FQNEAQ (reference sequence). Trimming left V 5 bases short and J 4 bases short, with 21 bases between. CDR3 size: 18 residues. The CDR3 coding sequence is TGTGCCAGCAGCCGGGTAGAAGGTACTCTCGGGGGGGCCAACGTCCTGACTTTC. It is translated as CASSRVEGTLGGANVLTF.

In this sample, this clonotype turned up many times. The chain employs TRBV6-1 and TRBJ2-1; 8 bases are a match to TRBD1. This CDR3 is built from 15 residues. V gave up 6 bases and J gave up 2 bases; unmatched junction bases: 6. Germline V lookup: CDR1 MNHNS, CDR2 SASEGT. The CDR3 spells CASSRGRNPYNEQFF. The CDR3 coding sequence is TGTGCCAGCAGCAGGGGGCGAAATCCCTACAATGAGCAGTTCTTC.

This clonotype was found many times. This chain connects TRBV3-1 to TRBJ1-2, with D possibly matching TRBD1 (5 bases). Germline values: CDR1 LGHDT, CDR2 YNNKEL (reference sequence). The V end was cut by 0 bases, the J end by 4 bases, with 6 bases between. This CDR3 comprises 13 residues. CDR3 in DNA: TGTGCCAGCAGCCAAGAGGGGGTCTATGGCTACACCTTC. As protein: CASSQEGVYGYTF.

This clonotype was detected ten times or more. The CDR3 is CSARGRGNSPLHF. CDR3 DNA: TGCAGTGCTAGAGGTCGAGGAAATTCACCCCTCCACTTT. The rearrangement uses TRBV20-1 and TRBJ1-6, with D unclear. The germline gives CDR1 DFQATT, CDR2 SNEGSKA (reference sequence). V was shortened by 1 base and J by 7 bases, with 8 bases between the two germline ends. This CDR3 has 13 residues.

This clonotype has more than one count but fewer than ten. The chain joins TRBV14 to TRBJ1-1; D gene uncertain. Deletions cut 3 bases from V and 0 bases from J, with 5 bases between. The CDR3 consists of 13 residues. Germline loops: CDR1 SGHDN, CDR2 FVKESK. The CDR3 DNA reads TGTGCCAGCAGCCAGTTAATGAACACTGAAGCTTTCTTT. It specifies CASSQLMNTEAFF.

The chain has TRBV4-1 and TRBJ2-3; 10 nucleotides match TRBD2. The CDR3 is made up of 16 amino acids. V shed 1 base and J 5 bases; nucleotides not matched to a gene: 6. CDR1 is MGHRA, CDR2 YSYEKL, per germline. The CDR3 DNA sequence: TGCGCCAGCAGCCAAGGGAGGAGCGGGAGGGGAGATACGCAGTATTTT. This codes for CASSQGRSGRGDTQYF.

This clonotype was detected ten times or more. The chain employs TRBV9 and TRBJ1-6; TRBD1 matches at 12 bases. This CDR3 is built from 16 residues. Germline CDR1 and CDR2: SGDLS and YYNGEE. V was pared by 2 bases and J by 8 bases, with 5 bases of the junction left unmatched. CDR3 nucleotides: TGTGCCAGCAGCGTCGGGACAGGGGGCTTTGATTCACCCCTCCACTTT. Its protein is CASSVGTGGFDSPLHF.

This clonotype was seen ten or more times. The chain recombines TRBV27 with TRBJ1-1, with D perhaps TRBD1 (5 bases). Germline values: CDR1 MNHEY, CDR2 SMNVEV (reference sequence). Trimming shortened V by 5 bases and J by 5 bases, and 18 bases separated the two germline ends. The CDR3 totals 15 residues. CDR3 sequence reads: CASSPLSQRGTEAFF. In nucleotides, the CDR3 is TGTGCCAGCAGTCCCCTGAGTCAACGGGGGACTGAAGCTTTCTTT.